Detailed here is one T cell receptor beta chain. The method was immunoSEQ multiplex PCR; TCRdb's version includes in-frame clones alone and lacks a portion of them. The table has 120,000 or so clones, roughly nine tenths seen once. CDR1 and CDR2 from the germline V gene are LGHDT and YNNKEL (reference sequence). This CDR3 has 14 amino acids. J was trimmed by 7 bases and V by 0 bases; bases with no gene match: 5. This specimen comes from a study of blood T cell repertoires in COVID-19. The specimen was peripheral blood. The receptor's source is a man aged 65-85 years with active or convalescent COVID-19. The chain couples TRBV3-1 (or the pseudogene TRBV3-2) to TRBJ1-2, with TRBD1 matching 7 bases. CDR3 bases: TGTGCCAGCAGCCAAGATCGACAGGGAACTGGCTACACCTTC. As protein: CASSQDRQGTGYTF.